This T cell receptor beta chain was identified during a study of cytomegalovirus exposure and HLA in healthy donors. Study background: The 130 or so validation repertoires were reported in a later analysis to have been generated on the same platform as the 666 first-cohort repertoires.

Some clones are missing from TCRdb's copy, which holds only in-frame ones; the method was immunoSEQ multiplex PCR. The data hold more than 300,000 clones, with 75% to 90% observed a single time. The CDR3 consists of 17 residues. The germline V gene has CDR1 MDHEN and CDR2 SYDVKM. V was clipped by 7 bases and J by 4 bases; unmatched bases: 17. Details on this clone: Its antigen is still unknown.

Study-wide points: Among TCR beta chains, those listed as cytomegalovirus-associated numbered over 150.

The rearrangement links TRBV28 to TRBJ2-7; 9 nucleotides agree with TRBD1. The sample comprised PBMCs. The receptor was derived from a woman between 18 and 29 years old in good health and CMV-seronegative. The CDR3: CASNYNLGQGNPYEQYF. The CDR3 DNA sequence: TGTGCCAGCAACTACAACTTGGGACAGGGAAATCCTTACGAGCAGTACTTC.